These 23 T cell receptor beta chains were all obtained from the same sample, sequenced in a study of blood T cells in healthy people across ages. A sample-barcoded 5' primer and a J-beta primer mix were used in a second PCR of about 6 to 11 cycles. One entry per CDR3 protein results from TCRdb running MiXCR on the 5' RACE reads. The table lists 1.6 million or so distinct CDR3 sequences, about 31% of them singletons. Sequencing was done on a sample of blood. The receptors here all came from a woman aged 25 to 39 in good health.

This clonotype was recorded a few times. The chain employs TRBV20-1 and TRBJ2-2; D gene ambiguous. The germline gives CDR1 DFQATT, CDR2 SNEGSKA (reference sequence). This CDR3 comprises 12 residues. V dropped 3 bases and J dropped 6 bases, with 8 bases sitting between them. CDR3 sequence (DNA): TGCAGTGCTAGTCGCGGCCCCGGGGAGCTGTTTTTT. It codes for CSASRGPGELFF.

This clonotype was detected a few times. This sequence joins TRBV4-1 and TRBJ1-1; D not certain. CDR1 is MGHRA and CDR2 is YSYEKL in the germline V gene. The CDR3 totals 15 residues. V dropped 1 base and J dropped 1 base, with 10 bases sitting between them. The CDR3 DNA reads TGCGCCAGCAGCCAAGCCCCGGGCCAGAACACTGAAGCTTTCTTT. This sequence encodes CASSQAPGQNTEAFF.

V gene TRBV4-1 combines with J gene TRBJ1-1; D unresolved. The CDR3 totals 11 residues. Germline loops: CDR1 MGHRA, CDR2 YSYEKL. For the CDR3, the DNA is TGCGTCACCAGGTCGGGGACTGAAGCTTTCTTT. This encodes CVTRSGTEAFF.

Here the CDR3 reads CASRVTGDNQPQHF. For the CDR3, the DNA is TGTGCCAGCAGGGTGACAGGGGACAATCAGCCCCAGCATTTT. The chain links TRBV2 to TRBJ1-5, with 8 bases identical to TRBD1. Germline V CDR1 and CDR2: SNHLY, FYNNEI. The CDR3 spans 14 residues. The ends lost 6 bases at V and 3 bases at J; junction bases unmatched: 4.

The V call is TRBV9, the J call TRBJ1-2; D is unresolved. V lost 4 bases, J lost 8 bases, and 9 bases lay in between. CDR3 length: 11 residues. Germline V lookup: CDR1 SGDLS, CDR2 YYNGEE. The CDR3, as DNA: TGTGCCAGCAGCACCTCGACCGGCTACACCTTC. Translating it yields CASSTSTGYTF.

The gene calls are TRBV4-1 and TRBJ1-2; the D gene is possibly TRBD1 (5 bases). V lost 2 bases to trimming and J lost 3 bases, with 13 bases between them. The CDR3 is 15 residues long. Germline V gene lookup returns CDR1 MGHRA and CDR2 YSYEKL. The CDR3 coding sequence is TGCGCCAGCAGCCAACCCATTCGGGGGGACTATGGCTACACCTTC. The encoded protein is CASSQPIRGDYGYTF.

This clonotype has a count of ten or more. The chain has TRBV27 and TRBJ2-7, with 12 bases lining up with TRBD2. The CDR3 length is 14 residues. The germline V gene has CDR1 MNHEY and CDR2 SMNVEV (reference sequence). With 7 bases clipped from V and 7 bases from J, the junction kept 8 bases outside the gene matches. CDR3 sequence: CASMLAGGPGEQYF. CDR3 nucleotide sequence: TGTGCCAGCATGCTAGCGGGAGGGCCGGGGGAGCAGTACTTC.

This clonotype was counted many times. This CDR3 is CASSLQGPPEQYF. The CDR3 coding sequence is TGTGCCAGCAGCTTACAGGGGCCACCAGAGCAGTACTTC. The J gene is TRBJ2-7, the V gene TRBV5-4; TRBD1 aligns across 7 bases. CDR3 length: 13 residues. The J segment lost 7 bases and the V segment lost 2 bases, leaving 6 bases of the junction unmatched. The germline V gene encodes CDR1 SGHNT and CDR2 YYREEE (reference sequence).

This clonotype is a singleton in its sample. V and J are TRBV15 and TRBJ2-5; weak D call: TRBD2 (5 bases). This CDR3 region has 15 residues. CDR1 and CDR2 (germline): LNHNV, YYDKDF (reference sequence). The germline V and J ends were trimmed by 0 bases and 5 bases, with 13 bases remaining between them. The CDR3: CATSREGRTGETQYF. CDR3 nucleotide sequence: TGTGCCACCAGCAGAGAAGGGCGGACTGGGGAGACCCAGTACTTC.

This clonotype was observed a handful of times. The chain employs TRBV3-1 and TRBJ1-2, with 9 bases identical to TRBD1. The CDR3 length is 15 residues. Germline values: CDR1 LGHDT, CDR2 YNNKEL (reference sequence). With 4 bases clipped from V and 4 bases from J, the junction kept 7 bases outside the gene matches. The CDR3 loop reads CASSLGTGRSYGYTF. The DNA of the CDR3 is TGTGCCAGCAGCCTCGGGACAGGGCGATCCTATGGCTACACCTTC.

Many counts were recorded for this clonotype. The chain couples TRBV20-1 to TRBJ2-7; weak D call: TRBD1 (6 bases). Germline-derived CDR1 and CDR2 are DFQATT and SNEGSKA (reference sequence). CDR3 length: 15 amino acids. Trimming removed 0 bases at V and 2 bases at J, with 14 bases between. CDR3 in amino acids: CSARDRGAYPYEQYF. CDR3 coding DNA: TGCAGTGCTAGAGACAGGGGCGCCTATCCCTACGAGCAGTACTTC.

J is TRBJ2-5 and V is TRBV7-9; 7 bases align to TRBD1. The CDR3 contains 14 residues. Germline CDR1 reads SEHNR; CDR2 reads FQNEAQ (reference sequence). The junction had 10 bases not matched to a gene; V was cut back by 4 bases and J by 8 bases. The CDR3 sequence: CASSSSTTGETQYF. The DNA of the CDR3 is TGTGCCAGCAGCTCTTCTACTACAGGGGAAACCCAGTACTTC.

This clonotype showed up just a few times. The chain couples TRBV20-1 to TRBJ1-2; D gene unclear. Germline CDR1 is DFQATT and CDR2 is SNEGSKA (reference sequence). This CDR3 spans 14 amino acids. Trimming removed 2 bases at V and 8 bases at J, with 18 bases between. The CDR3 loop is CSARRAGLNGGYTF. In nucleotides, the CDR3 is TGCAGTGCTAGACGAGCCGGGCTCAATGGAGGCTACACCTTC.

This clonotype was observed a handful of times. The V call is TRBV7-2, the J call TRBJ2-1; unclear D gene. The CDR3 has 13 residues. The V end was cut by 6 bases, the J end by 0 bases, with 6 bases between. Germline loops: CDR1 SGHTA, CDR2 FQGNSA. The CDR3 protein is CASRGNSYNEQFF. The CDR3 DNA sequence: TGTGCCAGCAGGGGGAACTCCTACAATGAGCAGTTCTTC.

This clonotype was counted between two and nine times. The genes are TRBV29-1 and TRBJ1-3; a weak D match, TRBD1 (6 bases). The CDR3 has 12 residues. The ends were cut back, 4 bases at V and 2 bases at J, with 6 bases in the middle. Germline CDR1 is SQVTM and CDR2 is ANQGSEA. DNA for the CDR3: TGCAGCGTTGCAGGGGCTGGAAACACCATATATTTT. Its protein is CSVAGAGNTIYF.

V and J are TRBV7-2 and TRBJ2-2; D is perhaps TRBD2 (5 bases). The ends were cut back, 3 bases at V and 0 bases at J, with 11 bases in the middle. Germline CDR1 reads SGHTA; CDR2 reads FQGNSA. The CDR3 is 16 residues long. CDR3 protein: CASSFPGGPNTGELFF. The CDR3 DNA reads TGTGCCAGCAGCTTTCCCGGCGGGCCGAACACCGGGGAGCTGTTTTTT.

A remark on this clonotype: A much larger clone differs from this one at a single base, so this may be a read error. The V gene is TRBV6-1, the J gene TRBJ2-3, with D perhaps matching TRBD1 or TRBD2 (5 bases each). The CDR3 length is 16 residues. The ends were cut back, 6 bases at V and 11 bases at J, with 27 bases in the middle. The V gene's germline CDR1 is MNHNS and CDR2 SASEGT. For the CDR3, the DNA is TGTGCCAGCAGCTCCACACGGGACGGTATCCGGCAGAGGCAGTATTTT. Translated: CASSSTRDGIRQRQYF.

Only a few counts were recorded for this clonotype. This CDR3 is CSASRRQNYGYTF. The CDR3 DNA follows: TGCAGTGCTAGTCGCAGGCAGAACTATGGCTACACCTTC. The chain links TRBV20-1 to TRBJ1-2, with no clear D. The V gene's germline CDR1 is DFQATT and CDR2 SNEGSKA (reference sequence). V lost 3 bases, J lost 2 bases, and 10 bases lay in between. The CDR3 spans 13 residues.

The chain recombines TRBV12-3 or TRBV12-4 with TRBJ1-6; 7 nucleotides align to TRBD1. The CDR3 has 14 amino acids. Trimming took 5 bases from V and 4 from J; bases not matched to a gene: 2. CDR3: CASSGTAYNSPLHF. Written as DNA, the CDR3 is TGTGCCAGCAGTGGGACAGCATATAATTCACCCCTCCACTTT.

This clonotype appeared many times. The rearrangement links TRBV7-2 to TRBJ2-1; D remains unclear. The CDR3 length is 15 residues. CDR1 and CDR2 (germline): SGHTA, FQGNSA. V lost 5 bases to trimming and J lost 2 bases, with 13 bases between them. The CDR3 reads CASSPDESPYNEQFF. The CDR3 region has the DNA TGTGCCAGCAGCCCAGATGAATCCCCCTACAATGAGCAGTTCTTC. Using reference TRBV7-2 and TRBJ2-1 for the parts outside the CDR3, the full variable domain is GAGVSQSPSNKVTEKGKDVELRCDPISGHTALYWYRQSLGQGLEFLIYFQGNSAPDKSGLPSDRFSAERTGGSVSTLTIQRTQQEDSAVYLCASSPDESPYNEQFFGPGTRLTVL.

V is TRBV6-5 and J is TRBJ2-3; D is perhaps TRBD1 or TRBD2 (5 bases each). Per germline, CDR1 MNHEY and CDR2 SVGAGI. This CDR3 spans 15 amino acids. V lost 6 bases to trimming and J lost 4 bases, with 17 bases between them. CDR3 sequence reads: CASSRGWRGADTQYF. The CDR3 DNA reads as TGTGCCAGCAGCCGCGGTTGGAGAGGGGCAGATACGCAGTATTTT.

This clonotype was seen a few times. This chain joins TRBV2 and TRBJ1-5; D is undetermined. From germline, CDR1 is SNHLY and CDR2 FYNNEI. The CDR3 has 13 residues. Trimming took off 2 bases at V and 7 bases at J, with 9 bases between the two ends. CDR3 protein: CASSEWGGQPQHF. CDR3 DNA: TGTGCCAGCAGTGAATGGGGAGGGCAGCCCCAGCATTTT.

V and J are TRBV12-3 or TRBV12-4 and TRBJ2-3; 11 bases agree with TRBD2. This CDR3 is 17 amino acids long. V lost 3 bases to trimming and J lost 4 bases; unmatched junction nucleotides: 9. Here the CDR3 DNA reads TGTGCCAGCAGTTTGGCCGTAGCGGGGGGGCTGCCAGATACGCAGTATTTT. Translated, it gives CASSLAVAGGLPDTQYF.